A selection of T cell receptor beta chains follows, all from one sample in a study of blood T cell repertoires in COVID-19. Generated by immunoSEQ multiplex PCR, the TCRdb table keeps only in-frame clones and is missing some. Counted here are about 130,000 clones, around 81% occurring once; the ten biggest clones make up under 4.5%. The sequenced sample was peripheral blood. These receptors were obtained from a woman aged 45 to 65 with acute or convalescent COVID-19. Each CDR3 is given without its conserved first and last residue.

v_call,cdr3_aa
TRBV5-1,ASSLAGRGLDTIY
TRBV13,ASSWTGNNEQF
TRBV9,ASSVESGSYEQY
TRBV7-2,ASSLTAAGGYEQF
TRBV6-5,ASSYSIQRGWETQY
TRBV7-2,TSSEHLLAGPDTQY
TRBV14,ASSQQRTANEKLF
TRBV24-1,ATSDRGTYEQY
TRBV11-3,ASSSENNEQF
TRBV6-5,ASKLYSGNTIY
TRBV3-1/TRBV3-2,ASRSGDMSSYNEQF
TRBV19,ASSILLASEQY